This TCR beta chain was captured in a study of shared clonotypes between healthy human individuals. Study as a whole: A donor's plate count was three for CD4 naive and three for CD4 memory; CD8 naive had two and CD8 memory one.

This CDR3 spans 12 amino acids. CDR1 is LGHNA, CDR2 YNFKEQ, per germline. Deletions cut 4 bases from V and 5 bases from J, with 8 bases between. Method: immunoSEQ multiplex PCR; TCRdb's copy keeps in-frame clones and lacks some. The table shows 1 million to 1.3 million clones, with 70% to 80% occurring only once. The sequence came from a man aged 18 to 29 in good health. Some clones in this sample may be carry-over from other donors' samples. The chain employs TRBV4-2 and TRBJ2-5; D not resolved. Material for sequencing was memory CD4+ T cells from PBMCs. As for subset: CD45RA-negative fraction. The CDR3 sequence: CASSPAPETQYF. CDR3 bases: TGTGCCAGCAGCCCCGCCCCGGAGACCCAGTACTTC.